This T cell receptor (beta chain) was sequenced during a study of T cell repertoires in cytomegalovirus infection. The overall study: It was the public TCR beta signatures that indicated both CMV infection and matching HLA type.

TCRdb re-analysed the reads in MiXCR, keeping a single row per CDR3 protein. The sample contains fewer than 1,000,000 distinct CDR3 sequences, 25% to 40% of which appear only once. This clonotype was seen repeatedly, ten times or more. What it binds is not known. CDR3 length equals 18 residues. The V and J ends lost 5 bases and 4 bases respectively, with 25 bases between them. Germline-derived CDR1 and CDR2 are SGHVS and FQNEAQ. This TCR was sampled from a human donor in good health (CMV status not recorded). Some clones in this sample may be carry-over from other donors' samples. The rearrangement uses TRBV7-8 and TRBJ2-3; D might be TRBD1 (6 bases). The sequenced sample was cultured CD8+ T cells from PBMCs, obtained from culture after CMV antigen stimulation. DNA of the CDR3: TGTGCCAGCAGCCACCAGGACAGTACCCCTGACCGGCCAGATACGCAGTATTTT. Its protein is CASSHQDSTPDRPDTQYF.